Listed below are T cell receptor beta chains from one sample, sequenced in a study of control samples from healthy donors and cancer patients. The assay was immunoSEQ multiplex PCR, and TCRdb's table has in-frame clones only and misses some. The sample has 45,000 to 60,000 clones; 94% are singletons. The sequenced material came from blood. The receptors were sampled from a man aged 25 to 40 in good health. Each CDR3 is given with its conserved first and last residue. Fields, in order: D gene, clone size, CDR3 length, J gene, V gene, CDR3 protein, CDR3 DNA. A D gene is named only where the DNA matches it firmly. Some rows have no size entry. The others give once, few or many, or a class for an expanded clone.

D: -; size: -; length: 14; J: TRBJ1-3; V: TRBV28; CDR3: CASRIVHSGNTIYF; DNA: TGTGCCAGCAGAATAGTGCACTCTGGAAACACCATATATTTT
D: TRBD2; size: -; length: 15; J: TRBJ2-1; V: TRBV19; CDR3: CASSIAGGTYNEQFF; DNA: TGTGCCAGTAGTATAGCGGGAGGGACCTACAATGAGCAGTTCTTC
D: -; size: -; length: 20; J: TRBJ2-6; V: TRBV18; CDR3: CASSPQGSGLQLSGANVLTF; DNA: TGTGCCAGCTCACCCCAGGGCTCAGGGTTGCAACTTTCTGGGGCCAACGTCCTGACTTTC
D: TRBD1; size: -; length: 16; J: TRBJ1-1; V: TRBV19; CDR3: CASSSLQGARGTEAFF; DNA: TGTGCCAGTAGCTCATTACAGGGGGCGCGGGGCACTGAAGCTTTCTTT
D: TRBD2; size: -; length: 14; J: TRBJ2-2; V: TRBV28; CDR3: CASMGLAVTGELFF; DNA: TGTGCCAGCATGGGACTAGCGGTTACCGGGGAGCTGTTTTTT
D: TRBD1; size: few; length: 13; J: TRBJ2-1; V: TRBV28; CDR3: CASTGTGPNEQFF; DNA: TGTGCCAGCACCGGGACAGGACCCAATGAGCAGTTCTTC
D: -; size: once; length: 15; J: TRBJ2-3; V: TRBV28; CDR3: CASSLLKGSTDTQYF; DNA: TGTGCCAGCAGTTTATTGAAGGGGAGCACAGATACGCAGTATTTT
D: -; size: -; length: 14; J: TRBJ2-4; V: TRBV4-1; CDR3: CASSQSLGTNIQYF; DNA: TGCGCCAGCAGCCAGTCTTTGGGGACAAACATTCAGTACTTC
D: -; size: -; length: 16; J: TRBJ1-5; V: TRBV19; CDR3: CASSIVGVQGNQPQHF; DNA: TGTGCCAGTAGTATAGTCGGGGTGCAGGGCAATCAGCCCCAGCATTTT
D: -; size: -; length: 15; J: TRBJ2-1; V: TRBV27; CDR3: CASSPQHIGSNEQFF; DNA: TGTGCCAGCAGTCCCCAACATATCGGGAGCAATGAGCAGTTCTTC
D: -; size: -; length: 14; J: TRBJ1-5; V: TRBV6-5; CDR3: CASSPTGWHQPQHF; DNA: TGTGCCAGCAGCCCCACAGGGTGGCATCAGCCCCAGCATTTT
D: -; size: once; length: 14; J: TRBJ2-1; V: TRBV24-1; CDR3: CATSKRGWVNEQFF; DNA: TGTGCCACCAGTAAGAGAGGGTGGGTCAATGAGCAGTTCTTC
D: TRBD1; size: -; length: 16; J: TRBJ2-7; V: TRBV4-3; CDR3: CASSQDKTGGSYEQYF; DNA: TGCGCCAGCAGCCAAGATAAGACAGGGGGATCCTACGAGCAGTACTTC
D: -; size: -; length: 13; J: TRBJ2-1; V: TRBV6-5; CDR3: CASSYSIVREQFF; DNA: TGTGCCAGCAGTTACTCGATCGTAAGGGAGCAGTTCTTC
D: TRBD1; size: -; length: 15; J: TRBJ1-2; V: TRBV6-6; CDR3: CASSPNTGGSYGYTF; DNA: TGTGCCAGCAGTCCAAACACAGGGGGCTCCTATGGCTACACCTTC
D: -; size: -; length: 12; J: TRBJ2-1; V: TRBV12-3/TRBV12-4; CDR3: CASSFGNNEQFF; DNA: TGTGCCAGCAGTTTCGGGAATAATGAGCAGTTCTTC
D: -; size: -; length: 13; J: TRBJ2-7; V: TRBV6-2/TRBV6-3; CDR3: CASSYKVTYEQYF; DNA: TGTGCCAGCAGTTACAAAGTTACCTACGAGCAGTACTTC
D: -; size: -; length: 16; J: TRBJ2-1; V: TRBV9; CDR3: CASSVSGRGQNNEQFF; DNA: TGTGCCAGCAGCGTCTCTGGGCGGGGACAAAACAATGAGCAGTTCTTC
D: -; size: -; length: 13; J: TRBJ2-7; V: TRBV9; CDR3: CASSADPRGEQYF; DNA: TGTGCCAGCAGCGCGGACCCACGGGGCGAGCAGTACTTC
D: -; size: -; length: 13; J: TRBJ2-7; V: TRBV6-1; CDR3: CASSESDLYEQYF; DNA: TGTGCCAGCAGTGAAAGCGACCTCTACGAGCAGTACTTC
D: -; size: -; length: 16; J: TRBJ2-1; V: TRBV4-1; CDR3: CASSQSRTDMNNEQFF; DNA: TGCGCCAGCAGCCAATCCAGGACGGATATGAACAATGAGCAGTTCTTC
D: TRBD1; size: -; length: 15; J: TRBJ2-7; V: TRBV7-7; CDR3: CASSSGQGWPYEQYF; DNA: TGTGCCAGCAGCTCGGGACAGGGGTGGCCCTACGAGCAGTACTTC
D: TRBD2; size: -; length: 16; J: TRBJ2-3; V: TRBV10-2; CDR3: CASSAGAGDSTDTQYF; DNA: TGCGCCAGCAGCGCAGGTGCGGGAGATAGCACAGATACGCAGTATTTT
D: -; size: few; length: 17; J: TRBJ1-4; V: TRBV19; CDR3: CASSIDKCRGENEKLFF; DNA: TGTGCCAGTAGTATAGATAAATGCAGGGGTGAAAATGAAAAACTGTTTTTT
D: -; size: -; length: 14; J: TRBJ1-1; V: TRBV9; CDR3: CASSVVAANTEAFF; DNA: TGTGCCAGCAGCGTAGTGGCGGCGAACACTGAAGCTTTCTTT
D: -; size: few; length: 15; J: TRBJ1-3; V: TRBV10-3; CDR3: CAISEQALSGNTIYF; DNA: TGTGCCATCAGTGAGCAGGCGCTCTCTGGAAACACCATATATTTT
D: -; size: once; length: 15; J: TRBJ1-4; V: TRBV7-8; CDR3: CASSVLLQPNEKLFF; DNA: TGTGCCAGCAGCGTACTCCTCCAACCAAATGAAAAACTGTTTTTT
D: -; size: -; length: 16; J: TRBJ1-4; V: TRBV9; CDR3: CASSVGGRDSGEKLFF; DNA: TGTGCCAGCAGCGTAGGGGGCCGGGACTCCGGTGAAAAACTGTTTTTT
D: TRBD2; size: once; length: 16; J: TRBJ2-1; V: TRBV6-4; CDR3: CASSGPSGWDYNEQFF; DNA: TGTGCCAGCAGTGGACCTAGCGGTTGGGATTACAATGAGCAGTTCTTC
D: -; size: -; length: 13; J: TRBJ1-2; V: TRBV4-3; CDR3: CASSLRETHGYTF; DNA: TGCGCCAGCAGCCTCAGGGAAACGCATGGCTACACCTTC
D: -; size: -; length: 17; J: TRBJ2-1; V: TRBV5-4; CDR3: CASSSSAGGGFWNEQFF; DNA: TGTGCCAGCAGCTCATCGGCCGGGGGCGGGTTCTGGAATGAGCAGTTCTTC
D: -; size: -; length: 18; J: TRBJ2-1; V: TRBV7-8; CDR3: CASSLAVSADSSYNEQFF; DNA: TGTGCCAGCAGCTTAGCGGTTAGCGCGGACTCCTCCTACAATGAGCAGTTCTTC
D: TRBD2; size: -; length: 18; J: TRBJ2-7; V: TRBV5-6; CDR3: CASSLELAGGPRFYEQYF; DNA: TGTGCCAGCAGCTTGGAACTAGCGGGAGGCCCCCGGTTTTACGAGCAGTACTTC
D: TRBD2; size: -; length: 15; J: TRBJ2-7; V: TRBV3-1/TRBV3-2; CDR3: CASSHGGLGVYEQYF; DNA: TGTGCCAGCAGCCATGGTGGACTAGGAGTCTACGAGCAGTACTTC
D: -; size: once; length: 14; J: TRBJ2-3; V: TRBV29-1; CDR3: CSVEDNTITDTQYF; DNA: TGCAGCGTTGAAGATAATACTATTACAGATACGCAGTATTTT
D: TRBD2; size: -; length: 14; J: TRBJ2-5; V: TRBV29-1; CDR3: CSSTPSGQQETQYF; DNA: TGCAGCTCCACCCCTAGCGGCCAACAAGAGACCCAGTACTTC
D: -; size: -; length: 13; J: TRBJ2-2; V: TRBV27; CDR3: CASSLSWGGELFF; DNA: TGTGCCAGCAGTTTATCGTGGGGAGGGGAGCTGTTTTTT
D: -; size: -; length: 15; J: TRBJ1-2; V: TRBV10-3; CDR3: CAISELKDTPYGYTF; DNA: TGTGCCATCAGTGAATTGAAAGATACCCCTTATGGCTACACCTTC
D: TRBD1; size: -; length: 13; J: TRBJ2-5; V: TRBV10-3; CDR3: CAIRVTGEETQYF; DNA: TGTGCCATCAGGGTCACAGGGGAGGAGACCCAGTACTTC
D: -; size: -; length: 15; J: TRBJ1-1; V: TRBV7-6; CDR3: CASSPGIGRNTEAFF; DNA: TGTGCCAGCAGCCCAGGGATAGGGCGGAACACTGAAGCTTTCTTT
D: TRBD2; size: -; length: 15; J: TRBJ2-1; V: TRBV27; CDR3: CASSLSTSGRGEQFF; DNA: TGTGCCAGCAGTTTGTCGACTAGCGGGAGGGGTGAGCAGTTCTTC
D: -; size: -; length: 15; J: TRBJ2-3; V: TRBV19; CDR3: CASKSISSSTDTQYF; DNA: TGTGCCAGTAAGAGTATTTCTTCTAGCACAGATACGCAGTATTTT
D: TRBD2; size: -; length: 16; J: TRBJ2-3; V: TRBV9; CDR3: CASSVGLADNTDTQYF; DNA: TGTGCCAGCAGCGTAGGTCTAGCGGATAACACAGATACGCAGTATTTT
D: -; size: -; length: 13; J: TRBJ2-5; V: TRBV30; CDR3: CAWSVGHSKTQYF; DNA: TGTGCCTGGAGTGTAGGCCATAGCAAGACCCAGTACTTC
D: -; size: -; length: 16; J: TRBJ1-5; V: TRBV4-3; CDR3: CASSQDPRGGNQPQHF; DNA: TGCGCCAGCAGCCAAGATCCCAGAGGCGGCAATCAGCCCCAGCATTTT
D: TRBD1; size: -; length: 15; J: TRBJ2-7; V: TRBV7-9; CDR3: CASSYPGQGDYEQYF; DNA: TGTGCCAGCAGCTACCCGGGACAGGGGGACTACGAGCAGTACTTC
D: -; size: -; length: 15; J: TRBJ2-1; V: TRBV28; CDR3: CASSLYATTGDEQFF; DNA: TGTGCCAGCAGTTTATATGCAACCACGGGGGATGAGCAGTTCTTC
D: -; size: -; length: 16; J: TRBJ1-5; V: TRBV6-1; CDR3: CASSERGGGGNQPQHF; DNA: TGTGCCAGCAGTGAACGGGGGGGCGGAGGCAATCAGCCCCAGCATTTT
D: -; size: -; length: 12; J: TRBJ2-7; V: TRBV2; CDR3: CASSGQTYEQYF; DNA: TGTGCCAGCAGTGGACAAACCTACGAGCAGTACTTC
D: TRBD1; size: once; length: 16; J: TRBJ2-7; V: TRBV24-1; CDR3: CATSDEPGQGVYEQYF; DNA: TGTGCCACCAGTGATGAACCGGGACAGGGCGTCTACGAGCAGTACTTC
D: -; size: -; length: 14; J: TRBJ1-1; V: TRBV28; CDR3: CASSPPVAYTEAFF; DNA: TGTGCCAGCTCTCCCCCGGTTGCGTACACTGAAGCTTTCTTT
D: TRBD1; size: -; length: 14; J: TRBJ1-2; V: TRBV19; CDR3: CASSQDRGRPGYTF; DNA: TGTGCCAGTAGCCAGGACAGGGGGCGCCCGGGCTACACCTTC